These 22 T cell receptor beta chains originate from one sample sequenced in a study of regulatory T cells in long-lasting Graves disease. Regarding time point: newly diagnosed GD, antithyroid drugs for less than 3 months. PBMCs provided the RNA from which the TCR library was made. According to the study, TCR beta libraries were built with iRepertoire HTBI primers and CDR3-region Arm-PCR. MiXCR, applied by TCRdb to the multiplex PCR reads, yields one record per CDR3 protein. Counted here are around 450,000 distinct CDR3 sequences, about 15% occurring once; the ten biggest clones make up 7.8%. In addition, the sample was reused for a study of T cells in Graves' hyperthyroidism and ophthalmopathy.

The sample was peripheral blood mononuclear cells (PBMCs), taken at new diagnosis, from a patient treated with antithyroid drugs. All receptors derive from a woman in her thirties or forties with Graves disease.

The J gene is TRBJ2-7, the V gene TRBV3-1, with a weak D call TRBD1 (6 bases). Germline V gives CDR1 LGHDT, CDR2 YNNKEL (reference sequence). The CDR3 spans 15 residues. V dropped 6 bases and J dropped 3 bases, with 18 bases sitting between them. Written as DNA, the CDR3 is TGTGCCAGCAGTTTCCGCGCTGGGGGCGGCTACGAGCAGTACTTC. As protein: CASSFRAGGGYEQYF.

This clonotype was counted at least ten times. V usage is TRBV6-1 and J usage is TRBJ2-7; TRBD1 matches at 7 bases. Germline trimming cut 7 bases from V and 3 bases from J; bases unmatched to any gene: 12. The CDR3 totals 15 residues. From germline, CDR1 is MNHNS and CDR2 SASEGT. The DNA for the CDR3 is TGTGCCAGCACACGAACCGGGACAGTCGGCTACGAGCAGTACTTC. Translated: CASTRTGTVGYEQYF.

This clonotype has a count of ten or more. Written as DNA, the CDR3 is TGTGCCAGCACAGTGCAAACCATACTGAACACTGAAGCTTTCTTT. It specifies CASTVQTILNTEAFF. V is TRBV12-3 or TRBV12-4 and J is TRBJ1-1; no clear D. V lost 7 bases to trimming and J lost 0 bases, with 15 bases between them. CDR3 length: 15 amino acids.

This clonotype has a handful of counts. A read error may account for a junction end that differs from germline. The V and J genes are TRBV20-1 and TRBJ2-7; 16 nucleotides agree with TRBD2. This CDR3 contains 18 residues. Per the germline V gene, CDR1 is DFQATT and CDR2 is SNEGSKA (reference sequence). CDR3 protein: CGAEPPGLAGGITYEQYF. The CDR3 coding sequence is TGCGGTGCCGAGCCTCCGGGACTAGCGGGAGGGATTACCTACGAGCAGTACTTC.

In its sample, this clonotype was seen many times. J is TRBJ2-2 and V is TRBV27, with D maybe TRBD2 (5 bases). The CDR3 is 16 amino acids. Per the germline V gene, CDR1 is MNHEY and CDR2 is SMNVEV (reference sequence). The germline V and J ends were trimmed by 6 bases and 1 base, with 15 bases remaining between them. The CDR3 nucleotides are TGTGCCAGCAGCGTTGCCTTTGGAGGGAACACCGGGGAGCTGTTTTTT. Translated: CASSVAFGGNTGELFF.

As concerns this clonotype: A much larger clone differs by one base, so this may be a read error. V and J are TRBV11-3 and TRBJ2-1; tentative D call: TRBD1 (5 bases). Germline-derived CDR1 and CDR2 are SGHNT and YENEEA. This CDR3 contains 14 residues. The CDR3 sequence is CASGLGQGFNEQFF. The CDR3 DNA sequence: TGTGCCAGCGGCTTAGGTCAGGGTTTCAATGAGCAGTTCTTC. Supplemented by reference TRBV11-3 and TRBJ2-1, the full variable domain reads EAGVVQSPRYKIIEKKQPVAFWCNPISGHNTLYWYLQNLGQGPELLIRYENEEAVDDSQLPKDRFSAERLKGVDSTLKIQPAELGDSAVYLCASGLGQGFNEQFFGPGTRLTVL.

V and J are TRBV5-1 and TRBJ1-2, with a weak D call TRBD1 (5 bases). The germline gives CDR1 SGHRS, CDR2 YFSETQ. V was shortened by 4 bases and J by 4 bases, with 14 bases between the two germline ends. There are 14 residues in the CDR3. DNA for the CDR3: TGCGCCAGCAGCCCCGGGACTGACCCCTATGGCTACACCTTC. Its protein product is CASSPGTDPYGYTF.

V usage is TRBV25-1 and J usage is TRBJ2-7, with 7 bases lining up with TRBD1. Germline CDR1 MGHDK, CDR2 SYGVNS. V was clipped by 1 base and J by 3 bases; unmatched bases: 6. The CDR3 consists of 15 residues. CDR3: CASSEWRQGVYEQYF. Written as DNA, the CDR3 is TGTGCCAGCAGTGAATGGCGGCAGGGGGTCTACGAGCAGTACTTC.

This clonotype was recorded many times. DNA for the CDR3: TGTGCCAGCAGTCTCTCGCTCCCCGGGGCCAAAAACATTCAGTACTTC. Translating gives CASSLSLPGAKNIQYF. The V call is TRBV28, the J call TRBJ2-4; D unclear. This CDR3 comprises 16 residues. CDR1 is MDHEN and CDR2 is SYDVKM in the germline V gene. Trimming pared 5 bases from V and 1 base from J, leaving 15 bases between.

This clonotype has at least ten counts. The CDR3 spells CSARDSASGSHEQFF. CDR3 DNA: TGCAGTGCTAGAGATAGCGCTAGCGGGAGCCATGAGCAGTTCTTC. This chain uses TRBV20-1 with TRBJ2-1, with 10 bases that match TRBD2. V was clipped by 0 bases and J by 8 bases; unmatched bases: 7. This CDR3 comprises 15 residues. Germline V lookup: CDR1 DFQATT, CDR2 SNEGSKA (reference sequence).

The rearrangement links TRBV20-1 to TRBJ1-4; D remains unclear. Per the germline V gene, CDR1 is DFQATT and CDR2 is SNEGSKA (reference sequence). The CDR3 runs 14 residues. Trimming left V 3 bases short and J 0 bases short, with 8 bases between. CDR3 coding DNA: TGCAGTGCTAGTCCCTCAGCAACTAATGAAAAACTGTTTTTT. It specifies CSASPSATNEKLFF.

V usage is TRBV30 and J usage is TRBJ1-4; D perhaps matches TRBD1 (6 bases). Germline V gives CDR1 GTSNPN, CDR2 SVGIG (reference sequence). V was clipped by 8 bases and J by 8 bases, with 12 bases between them. The CDR3 length is 11 residues. The CDR3 DNA is TGTGCCCGGGGGCAGGGAGAAAAACTGTTTTTT. It is translated as CARGQGEKLFF. The variable domain in full, with the rest retrieved from reference TRBV30 and TRBJ1-4, is SQTIHQWPATLVQPVGSPLSLECTVEGTSNPNLYWYRQAAGRGLQLLFYSVGIGQISSEVPQNLSASRPQDRQFILSSKKLLLSDSGFYLCARGQGEKLFFGSGTQLSVL.

This clonotype turned up a few times. The chain uses TRBV6-1 and TRBJ2-2; D gene ambiguous. V was shortened by 7 bases and J by 0 bases, with 12 bases between the two germline ends. Per the germline V gene, CDR1 is MNHNS and CDR2 is SASEGT. The CDR3 is made up of 15 amino acids. The chain's CDR3 is CASTEGTPNTGELFF. The CDR3 nucleotides are TGTGCCAGCACCGAAGGCACGCCGAACACCGGGGAGCTGTTTTTT.

This clonotype appeared many times. The CDR3 nucleotides read TGTGCCAGCAGTCCGCGGGGACTAGCGGGAGCGGGCGAGCAGTACTTC. This translates into CASSPRGLAGAGEQYF. The chain links TRBV28 to TRBJ2-7, with TRBD2 identical over 14 bases. V shed 5 bases, J shed 6 bases, and the junction held 9 bases outside the gene matches. CDR3 length equals 16 residues. Looked up from germline, CDR1 is MDHEN and CDR2 is SYDVKM.

Details on this clonotype: A much larger clone lies a single base off, so this may be a read error. This chain connects TRBV24-1 to TRBJ1-5; D not certain. The V and J ends lost 9 bases and 4 bases respectively, with 12 bases between them. The germline gives CDR1 KGHDR, CDR2 SFDVKD. The CDR3 has 13 residues. Written as DNA, the CDR3 is TGTGCCACCGCCCCGAGCTATAATCAGCCCCAGCATTTT. Protein sequence: CATAPSYNQPQHF.

The chain couples TRBV25-1 to TRBJ2-1, with D hard to call. This CDR3 comprises 12 residues. Germline assignment: CDR1 MGHDK and CDR2 SYGVNS. Trimming took 3 bases from V and 8 from J, leaving 8 bases between them. For the CDR3, the DNA is TGTGCCAGCAGTGATCCTCTAGATGAGCAGTTCTTC. This codes for CASSDPLDEQFF. The full variable domain, completed using reference TRBV25-1 and TRBJ2-1, is EADIYQTPRYLVIGTGKKITLECSQTMGHDKMYWYQQDPGMELHLIHYSYGVNSTEKGDLSSESTVSRIRTEHFPLTLESARPSHTSQYLCASSDPLDEQFFGPGTRLTVL.

The chain uses TRBV6-1 and TRBJ1-2; 10 nucleotides match TRBD1. The CDR3 runs to 16 residues. The ends lost 6 bases at V and 3 bases at J; junction bases unmatched: 10. Germline V gene lookup returns CDR1 MNHNS and CDR2 SASEGT. CDR3 sequence reads: CASSPGQGMIYYGYTF. In DNA, the CDR3 is TGTGCCAGCAGCCCGGGACAGGGGATGATTTACTATGGCTACACCTTC.

This clonotype has at least ten counts. This chain connects TRBV11-2 to TRBJ1-2; D unresolved. The CDR3 contains 15 residues. The germline gives CDR1 SGHAT, CDR2 FQNNGV. Between the trimmed V and J ends, which lost 1 base and 3 bases, there was a span of 12 bases. CDR3 region: CASSLVQPPHYGYTF. CDR3 DNA sequence: TGTGCCAGCAGCTTAGTGCAGCCGCCGCACTATGGCTACACCTTC.

This sequence joins TRBV7-9 and TRBJ2-7; weak D call: TRBD2 (6 bases). CDR1 and CDR2 from the germline V gene are SEHNR and FQNEAQ (reference sequence). V was pared by 3 bases and J by 6 bases, with 15 bases between. The CDR3 contains 14 residues. CDR3 nucleotides: TGTGCCAGCAGCTTTGGGACTCTAGTTTCCGAGCAGTACTTC. It is translated as CASSFGTLVSEQYF. Drawing the rest from reference TRBV7-9 and TRBJ2-7, the complete variable domain is DTGVSQNPRHKITKRGQNVTFRCDPISEHNRLYWYRQTLGQGPEFLTYFQNEAQLEKSRLLSDRFSAERPKGSFSTLEIQRTEQGDSAMYLCASSFGTLVSEQYFGPGTRLTVT.

This clonotype appeared many times. The chain couples TRBV10-3 to TRBJ2-7; possibly TRBD1 for D (7 bases). CDR3 length: 11 amino acids. Looked up from germline, CDR1 is ENHRY and CDR2 is SYGVKD. The germline V and J ends were trimmed by 10 bases and 3 bases, with 10 bases remaining between them. The CDR3 bases are TGTGCCACCCAGGGGGGCTACGAGCAGTACTTC. Its translation is CATQGGYEQYF.

This clonotype was picked up many times. The chain has TRBV18 and TRBJ2-2; D not certain. The CDR3 loop spans 13 amino acids. Germline CDR1 is KGHSH and CDR2 is LQKENI. The V end lost 2 bases, the J end lost 0 bases, and 1 base lay between the germline ends. The CDR3 spells CASSPANTGELFF. The CDR3, as DNA: TGTGCCAGCTCACCAGCGAACACCGGGGAGCTGTTTTTT.

This chain links TRBV20-1 with TRBJ2-5; D unresolved. Germline V gene sequence: CDR1 DFQATT, CDR2 SNEGSKA (reference sequence). V was clipped by 4 bases and J by 5 bases, with 20 bases between them. CDR3 length: 15 amino acids. The CDR3 loop is CSAMTSNPTGETQYF. The CDR3, as DNA: TGCAGTGCTATGACCTCGAACCCCACGGGCGAGACCCAGTACTTC.